The clone carrying this TCR beta chain occurred many times. Its antigen is still unknown. Trimming removed 5 bases from V and 2 bases from J, with 10 bases in between. This CDR3 region has 14 residues. This entry comes from a study of T-cell reconstitution after alpha-beta-depleted transplantation in children. Construction of the TCRbeta library involved unique molecular identifiers. A single record per CDR3 protein comes from TCRdb applying MiXCR to the PCR reads. Of fewer than 550,000 distinct CDR3 sequences listed, roughly 11% are singletons. Findings of the study overall: The origin of alpha-beta T cells about two months after transplant was reportedly several hundred expanded graft clones. Newly made T cells mostly supplied T-cell counts and diversity one year after transplant. At day 60, the high TCRbeta diversity found in some patients originated from recipient T cells and thymic progenitors that had survived.

The source was PBMCs, mostly from graft donor cells, collected 180 days after TCRalphabeta/CD19-depleted stem cell transplant. The receptor was derived from a female patient aged 2-10 years who had a stem cell transplant for aplastic anemia, so the T cells may come from the graft donor. The genes are TRBV12-3 or TRBV12-4 and TRBJ1-5; a weak D match, TRBD1 (5 bases). This CDR3 reads CASSPGLGNQPQHF. CDR3 coding DNA: TGTGCCAGCAGTCCGGGACTGGGCAATCAGCCCCAGCATTTT.